The following is a T cell receptor beta chain sequence with its context. Its antigen is undetermined. The sample comes from a study of cytomegalovirus exposure and HLA in healthy donors. CDR1 is SGHAT and CDR2 is FQDESV in the germline V gene (reference sequence). This CDR3 has 15 amino acids. V shed 2 bases and J shed 8 bases, with 16 bases lying between them. With 60 Vbeta and 13 Jbeta primers, the PCR was carried out. Some clones are missing from TCRdb's copy, which holds only in-frame ones; the method was immunoSEQ multiplex PCR. The data hold about 200,000 clones, with roughly 85% observed a single time. Study results and limitations: Certain sequence variants were highly shared and formed a cluster, and this cluster was likely a sequencing artifact. Donors were assumed by presence/absence analyses to have roughly uniform sequencing depth.

The TCR originated in a woman aged 50 to 60 in good health and CMV-seronegative. The source material was PBMCs. The chain has TRBV11-1 and TRBJ2-1, with TRBD2 as a possible D gene (5 bases). This chain's CDR3 is CASSLTRTPGHEQFF. The CDR3 DNA is TGTGCCAGCAGCTTAACAAGGACTCCCGGGCATGAGCAGTTCTTC.